Listed below are T cell receptor beta chains from one sample, sequenced in a study of T cells after yellow fever vaccination. TCRdb analysed the 5' RACE reads with MiXCR anew, one entry per CDR3 protein. There are hundreds of thousands of distinct CDR3 sequences in the sample; 21% occur only once, and around 16% lies in the top ten. The sequences come from PBMCs, collected about 20 days after the first yellow fever vaccination. The receptors derive from a man between 18 and 35 years old who received the YFV17D yellow fever vaccine. Both conserved end residues are part of each CDR3. D genes are given only for firm matches. A row's size may be missing; if present it is once, few, many or a size class.

abundance | j_gene | d_gene | v_gene | CDR3nt | CDR3aa
few | TRBJ2-3 | TRBD2 | TRBV9 | TGTGCCAGCAGCGTACGCGGGGGGATGATCACAGATACGCAGTATTTT | CASSVRGGMITDTQYF
. | TRBJ1-4 | TRBD1 | TRBV9 | TGTGCCAGCAGCGCCCGGGGACAGGGGTATGAAAAACTGTTTTTT | CASSARGQGYEKLFF
few | TRBJ1-5 | . | TRBV15 | TGTGCCACCAGCAGAGATAAGGGGTATAGCAATCAGCCCCAGCATTTT | CATSRDKGYSNQPQHF
. | TRBJ2-7 | TRBD1 | TRBV2 | TGTGCCAGCAGTGAAGCTCGGGACAGGGGAGCCGAGCAGTACTTC | CASSEARDRGAEQYF
. | TRBJ2-1 | TRBD2 | TRBV7-3 | TGTGCCAGCAGCAAAGGGACTAGCGGCTACAATGAGCAGTTCTTC | CASSKGTSGYNEQFF
few | TRBJ1-4 | . | TRBV6-1 | TGTGCCAGCAGTGACAGGGGTGGGATTAATGAAAAACTGTTTTTT | CASSDRGGINEKLFF
many | TRBJ1-3 | . | TRBV14 | TGTGCCAGCATCAAAGTTCCGAGACAGCCCTCTGGAAACACCATATATTTT | CASIKVPRQPSGNTIYF
. | TRBJ1-5 | . | TRBV7-9 | TGTGCCAGCAGCCCGGGGACTTTCAGCAATCAGCCCCAGCATTTT | CASSPGTFSNQPQHF
. | TRBJ2-1 | TRBD2 | TRBV20-1 | TGCAGTGCTAGGTCAAGCGGGGGGGCCCTTAGTGAGCAGTTCTTC | CSARSSGGALSEQFF
. | TRBJ2-1 | . | TRBV4-3 | TGCGCCAGCAGCCAAGGGGTTGCTAGCTCCTACAATGAGCAGTTCTTC | CASSQGVASSYNEQFF
once | TRBJ1-2 | . | TRBV12-3/TRBV12-4 | TGTGCCAGCAGTCCTATGTGGAGGGACTATGGCTACACCTTC | CASSPMWRDYGYTF
few | TRBJ1-2 | TRBD1 | TRBV10-3 | TGTGCCACCCTCGGGACAGGCCAAGCTAACTATGGCTACACCTTC | CATLGTGQANYGYTF
few | TRBJ2-1 | TRBD2 | TRBV20-1 | TGCAGTGCTCCCACTAGCGGGGGGGCGTTCTACAATGAGCAGTTCTTC | CSAPTSGGAFYNEQFF
. | TRBJ2-3 | TRBD2 | TRBV20-1 | TGCAGTGCTAGAAAGCGGGGGGGCCTCGGCACAGATACGCAGTATTTT | CSARKRGGLGTDTQYF
. | TRBJ1-2 | . | TRBV6-1 | TGTGCCAGCAGTGCGGGGCCAGCTAACTATGGCTACACCTTC | CASSAGPANYGYTF
. | TRBJ2-1 | . | TRBV7-9 | TGTGCCAGCAGCTTAATCGATGAGCAGTTCTTC | CASSLIDEQFF
many | TRBJ2-1 | TRBD1 | TRBV24-1 | TGTGCCACCTCAGAAATGGACAGGGACCCCTACAATGAGCAGTTCTTC | CATSEMDRDPYNEQFF
. | TRBJ1-2 | TRBD1 | TRBV7-9 | TGTGCCAGCAGCCTCGGACAGGTTATCAACTTGGGCTACACCTTC | CASSLGQVINLGYTF
. | TRBJ2-3 | . | TRBV29-1 | TGCAGCGGCGGGTGGGATACGCAGTATTTT | CSGGWDTQYF
few | TRBJ1-2 | TRBD1 | TRBV6-5 | TGTGCCAGCAGTTACTCAGAGCAGGGGGCAGGGGGCTACACCTTC | CASSYSEQGAGGYTF
. | TRBJ2-2 | TRBD1 | TRBV27 | TGTGCCAGCAGACAGGGGGGTAACACCGGGGAGCTGTTTTTT | CASRQGGNTGELFF
. | TRBJ1-5 | . | TRBV7-9 | TGTGCCAGCAGCACGCGGACAGCTACCAATCAGCCCCAGCATTTT | CASSTRTATNQPQHF
. | TRBJ2-1 | . | TRBV13 | TGTGCCAGCAGCCCGCCCCGACAGAACTACAATGAGCAGTTCTTC | CASSPPRQNYNEQFF
. | TRBJ2-3 | . | TRBV29-1 | TGCAGCGTGGTCCCGGCAGATACGCAGTATTTT | CSVVPADTQYF